This T cell receptor (beta chain) was sequenced in a study of vaccination effects on CD4 cells after COVID-19. The study, taken as a whole, reports: Pronounced clonal contraction occurred in clones induced by infection and by vaccine late after vaccination.

Using viral peptide pools, the ViraFEST assay grew out antigen-specific CD4+ T cells prior to sequencing. At the end of roughly 9 days of culture, CD4+ T cells were isolated. Vaccine administered to participants consisted of two doses of either BNT162b2 or mRNA-1273. A word on this clone: Its antigen is undetermined.

Method: immunoSEQ multiplex PCR; TCRdb's copy keeps in-frame clones and lacks some. This sample has around 59,000 clones, with around 82% found just once. Trimming took 5 bases from V and 3 from J, leaving 5 bases between them. CDR3 length equals 11 residues. Germline V lookup: CDR1 MNHEY, CDR2 SMNVEV (reference sequence). The source of this sequence is a human donor who received a COVID-19 vaccine. Sequencing used CD4+ T cells from PBMCs cultured with HCoV-OC43 spike peptides, obtained after COVID-19 vaccination. Subset reported: HCoV-OC43 spike overlapping peptide pool stimulation. The chain employs TRBV27 and TRBJ2-7; D ambiguous. The CDR3 DNA follows: TGTGCCAGCAGTAACTACTACGAGCAGTACGTC. The encoded protein is CASSNYYEQYV.